This T cell receptor (beta chain) is from a study of cytomegalovirus exposure and HLA in healthy donors. The PCR had 60 Vbeta and 13 Jbeta primers. Generated by immunoSEQ multiplex PCR, the TCRdb table keeps only in-frame clones and is missing some. Among some 120,000 clones listed, approximately 75% were seen once. The CDR3 extends over 16 amino acids. The germline V gene has CDR1 LNHDA and CDR2 SQIVND (reference sequence). With 3 bases clipped from V and 2 bases from J, the junction kept 2 bases outside the gene matches. Material: PBMCs. The chain joins TRBV19 to TRBJ2-3; TRBD2 aligns across 13 bases. This TCR came from a man younger than 45 in good health and CMV-seronegative. This CDR3 is CASSIGLAGATDTQYF. The CDR3 DNA is TGTGCCAGTAGTATCGGACTAGCGGGGGCCACAGATACGCAGTATTTT.